This is a list of T cell receptor beta chains from one sample in a study of human T cells and chemical hapten exposure. TCRdb reanalysed the RACE reads using MiXCR and keeps one entry per CDR3 protein. Here the sample spans around 85,000 distinct CDR3 sequences, approximately 12% being singletons. The sample in question was whole blood, obtained in connection with sensitization to the hapten diphenylcyclopropenone (DPC). These receptors were taken from a woman aged 50 to 65 with alopecia areata. Some clones in this sample may be carry-over from other donors' samples. Both conserved end residues are part of each CDR3. D genes are given only for firm matches. A clone size is listed for some rows: how often the clone was seen (once, few, many), or a class if it is expanded.

few	TRBJ1-6	TRBD1	TRBV10-3	CAISESDRGPFTLHF	TGTGCCATCAGTGAGTCTGACAGGGGGCCGTTTACCCTCCACTTT
many	TRBJ2-2	.	TRBV2	CASSGLGLNTGELFF	TGTGCCAGCAGTGGGCTCGGACTGAACACCGGGGAGCTGTTTTTT
few	TRBJ2-1	.	TRBV18	CASSPGPRHEQFF	TGTGCCAGCTCACCAGGGCCCCGCCATGAGCAGTTCTTC
.	TRBJ1-1	.	TRBV28	CASRRSTEKAFF	TGTGCCAGCCGCCGCTCTACAGAAAAAGCTTTCTTT
many	TRBJ2-7	.	TRBV12-3/TRBV12-4	CASARRDGSSYEQYF	TGTGCCAGCGCCCGCAGGGACGGGAGCTCCTACGAGCAGTACTTC
few	TRBJ2-3	.	TRBV11-2	CASSLEARLDMDTQYF	TGTGCCAGCAGCTTAGAGGCTAGACTGGATATGGATACGCAGTATTTT
.	TRBJ1-2	TRBD1	TRBV18	CASSFSGDRINYGYTF	TGTGCCAGCTCATTCTCCGGGGACAGGATTAACTATGGCTACACCTTC
.	TRBJ2-2	TRBD2	TRBV27	CASSSTSGSYTGELFF	TGTGCCAGCAGTAGCACTAGCGGTTCATACACCGGGGAGCTGTTTTTT
.	TRBJ2-1	.	TRBV30	CAFPGLTGNEQFF	TGTGCCTTCCCAGGACTAACGGGCAATGAGCAGTTCTTC
.	TRBJ2-1	.	TRBV12-3/TRBV12-4	CASSFYSYNEQFF	TGTGCCAGCAGTTTTTACAGCTACAATGAGCAGTTCTTC
many	TRBJ2-7	TRBD2	TRBV9	CASSPGGYEQYF	TGTGCCAGCAGCCCGGGGGGTTACGAGCAGTACTTC
many	TRBJ2-5	TRBD1	TRBV7-6	CASSLSTGRQTQYF	TGTGCCAGCAGTTTATCGACAGGGAGACAGACCCAGTACTTC
.	TRBJ2-7	TRBD2	TRBV19	CASSKGLAGVLEQYF	TGTGCCAGTAGTAAGGGACTAGCGGGAGTACTCGAGCAGTACTTC
.	TRBJ1-5	.	TRBV20-1	CSARPPYSNQPQHF	TGCAGTGCTCGTCCCCCCTATAGCAATCAGCCCCAGCATTTT
.	TRBJ1-4	TRBD1	TRBV6-5	CASRYTDRGDEKLFF	TGTGCCAGCAGATACACTGACAGGGGGGATGAAAAACTGTTTTTT
few	TRBJ1-5	.	TRBV25-1	CASSESGYQPQHF	TGTGCCAGCAGTGAATCAGGTTATCAGCCCCAGCATTTT
few	TRBJ2-3	.	TRBV29-1	CSARQAVWADTQYF	TGCAGCGCCCGACAGGCCGTGTGGGCAGATACGCAGTATTTT
few	TRBJ1-2	.	TRBV9	CASSETALSNYGYTF	TGTGCCAGCAGCGAAACAGCCCTTTCTAACTATGGCTACACCTTC
few	TRBJ2-3	.	TRBV5-1	CASSLSGDLSTDTQYF	TGCGCCAGCAGCTTGTCGGGGGACCTGAGCACAGATACGCAGTATTTT
.	TRBJ2-4	.	TRBV20-1	CSARWWRSGGPQNIQYF	TGCAGTGCTAGATGGTGGAGAAGCGGAGGGCCTCAAAACATTCAGTACTTC
many	TRBJ1-2	.	TRBV11-2	CASSLVAGERGYTF	TGTGCCAGCAGCTTAGTAGCTGGGGAGCGAGGCTACACCTTC
.	TRBJ2-1	TRBD2	TRBV7-9	CASSYLAGSSYNEQFF	TGTGCCAGCAGCTATTTAGCGGGGAGCTCCTACAATGAGCAGTTCTTC
few	TRBJ1-2	.	TRBV4-2	CASSQDRWGLYGYTF	TGTGCCAGCAGCCAAGATAGGTGGGGCCTATATGGCTACACCTTC
many	TRBJ2-6	.	TRBV7-2	CASSLAGANVLTF	TGTGCCAGCAGCTTAGCTGGGGCCAACGTCCTGACTTTC
few	TRBJ2-1	TRBD2	TRBV19	CASSIGGRDNEQFF	TGTGCCAGTAGTATCGGCGGGAGGGATAATGAGCAGTTCTTC
.	TRBJ2-7	.	TRBV5-5	CASSLGPAPEQYF	TGTGCCAGCAGCCTAGGACCCGCGCCAGAGCAGTACTTC
.	TRBJ1-1	.	TRBV29-1	CSVVLNTEAFF	TGCAGCGTTGTCCTGAACACTGAAGCTTTCTTT